One sample yielded the 20 T cell receptor beta chains listed below, sequenced in a study of chemoradiotherapy in HPV16-positive cancers. Clones were read by immunoSEQ multiplex PCR, and TCRdb kept only the in-frame ones, dropping some. The sample consists of approximately 5,000 clones, over 70% of them appearing once. This specimen consisted of tumor tissue, obtained from a patient who underwent chemoradiotherapy. The receptors here all came from a human donor with HPV-associated anogenital cancer.

This clone was observed once. The CDR3 DNA sequence: TGTGCCAGCAGCTGGGGGGCAGGGGATTACAATGAGCAGTTCTTC. This codes for CASSWGAGDYNEQFF. This sequence joins TRBV7-2 and TRBJ2-1; the D gene could be TRBD1 or TRBD2 (6 bases each). Germline CDR1 is SGHTA and CDR2 is FQGNSA. The V end lost 4 bases, the J end lost 4 bases, and 14 bases lay between the germline ends. The CDR3 has 15 amino acids.

The rearrangement joins TRBV6-1 to TRBJ1-5; no clear D. CDR3 length equals 14 residues. In germline, CDR1 is MNHNS, CDR2 SASEGT. V gave up 9 bases and J gave up 8 bases, with 20 bases separating them. The CDR3 here is CASGSVGSGKPQHF. The CDR3 DNA reads as TGTGCCAGTGGAAGTGTAGGCAGTGGCAAGCCCCAGCATTTT.

This clone has only a few counts. The chain recombines TRBV7-9 with TRBJ1-6; maybe TRBD1 (6 bases). In germline, CDR1 is SEHNR, CDR2 FQNEAQ (reference sequence). The length of the CDR3 is 15 residues. V shed 4 bases and J shed 10 bases, with 17 bases lying between them. In DNA form, the CDR3 reads TGTGCCAGCAGCTCCGGATGGGGGGGGCGATCACCCCTCCACTTT. It yields the protein CASSSGWGGRSPLHF.

The chain recombines TRBV30 with TRBJ2-1; no reliable D call. The V gene lost 5 bases and the J gene lost 6 bases, with 11 bases spanning the gap. The CDR3 is 12 amino acids. Germline-derived CDR1 and CDR2 are GTSNPN and SVGIG (reference sequence). The CDR3 reads CAWDRVSNEQFF. CDR3 nucleotides: TGTGCCTGGGACCGGGTAAGCAATGAGCAGTTCTTC. Looking up the rest from reference TRBV30 and TRBJ2-1 gives the full variable domain: SQTIHQWPATLVQPVGSPLSLECTVEGTSNPNLYWYRQAAGRGLQLLFYSVGIGQISSEVPQNLSASRPQDRQFILSSKKLLLSDSGFYLCAWDRVSNEQFFGPGTRLTVL.

This chain uses TRBV10-1 with TRBJ2-1; 9 bases line up with TRBD2. Germline CDR1 WNHNN, CDR2 SYGVQD (reference sequence). J gave up 8 bases and V 3 bases, and 17 bases lay outside the gene matches. The CDR3 has 18 amino acids. The CDR3 protein is CASSDYAGGPGTVDEQFF. In DNA, the CDR3 is TGCGCCAGCAGTGATTATGCGGGGGGGCCTGGTACGGTCGATGAGCAGTTCTTC.

This chain links TRBV7-9 with TRBJ1-4; D unclear. Germline CDR1 SEHNR, CDR2 FQNEAQ (reference sequence). The V and J ends lost 5 bases and 2 bases respectively, with 15 bases between them. The CDR3 runs to 16 residues. The CDR3 reads CASSLPSGATNEKLFF. The CDR3 DNA sequence: TGTGCCAGCAGCCTTCCTAGCGGTGCGACTAATGAAAAACTGTTTTTT.

The CDR3 here is CASNRPGGDTQYF. The CDR3 DNA is TGTGCCAGCAACCGACCTGGGGGGGATACGCAGTATTTT. The chain has TRBV6-1 and TRBJ2-3, with TRBD2 as a possible D gene (6 bases). Between the trimmed V and J ends, which lost 7 bases and 6 bases, there was a span of 14 bases. The CDR3 has 13 amino acids. CDR1 is MNHNS, CDR2 SASEGT, per germline.

The rearrangement links TRBV19 to TRBJ2-3, with 12 bases lining up with TRBD1. This CDR3 is built from 14 residues. Germline CDR1 is LNHDA and CDR2 is SQIVND (reference sequence). V trimming: 9 bases; J trimming: 4 bases; junction bases outside the gene matches: 5. Here the CDR3 DNA reads TGTGCCAGCGGGACAGGGGGCTTGCCAGATACGCAGTATTTT. The encoded protein is CASGTGGLPDTQYF.

The rearrangement links TRBV5-4 to TRBJ2-1; TRBD2 agrees at 7 bases. V lost 0 bases to trimming and J lost 3 bases; unmatched junction nucleotides: 9. CDR3 length equals 17 residues. Germline CDR1 is SGHNT and CDR2 is YYREEE (reference sequence). Here the CDR3 reads CASSLGSGGFIYNEQFF. CDR3 in DNA: TGTGCCAGCAGCTTGGGTTCCGGGGGGTTCATCTACAATGAGCAGTTCTTC.

The rearrangement joins TRBV14 to TRBJ1-1; weak D call: TRBD1 (5 bases). The germline V gene encodes CDR1 SGHDN and CDR2 FVKESK. V was cut by 3 bases and J by 5 bases, with 13 bases left in between. This CDR3 spans 14 amino acids. CDR3 bases: TGTGCCAGCAGCCAGATCTCATGGGGGACTGAAGCTTTCTTT. Translation: CASSQISWGTEAFF.

The chain links TRBV19 to TRBJ2-7; D possibly corresponds to TRBD2 (6 bases). The germline V gene has CDR1 LNHDA and CDR2 SQIVND (reference sequence). This CDR3 is built from 14 residues. Trimming cost V 4 bases and J 6 bases, with 16 bases left between them. The CDR3 protein is CASSTGLPGGEQYF. As DNA, the CDR3 is TGTGCCAGTAGTACGGGACTGCCAGGCGGCGAGCAGTACTTC.

The J gene is TRBJ2-1, the V gene TRBV27; the match to TRBD2 covers 11 bases. The junction had 22 bases not matched to a gene; V was cut back by 4 bases and J by 8 bases. The CDR3 has 20 residues. The germline V gene encodes CDR1 MNHEY and CDR2 SMNVEV (reference sequence). The CDR3 DNA sequence: TGTGCCAGCAGTTCCAACCCATTAGCGGGGGGGCGTTATCGGATCGATGAGCAGTTCTTC. Protein: CASSSNPLAGGRYRIDEQFF.

The chain has TRBV19 and TRBJ2-7; 10 bases match TRBD1. Germline values: CDR1 LNHDA, CDR2 SQIVND (reference sequence). Losses at the gene ends were 7 bases for V and 3 bases for J; bases not matched to a gene: 9. The CDR3 sequence is 15 residues long. CDR3 residues: CASTGRGQGNYEQYF. CDR3 sequence (DNA): TGTGCCAGTACCGGAAGGGGACAGGGGAACTACGAGCAGTACTTC.

This chain links TRBV19 with TRBJ2-1; 8 nucleotides align to TRBD2. Trimming at V came to 5 bases and at J to 0 bases, leaving 6 bases not matched to a gene. This CDR3 region has 16 residues. CDR1 and CDR2 (germline): LNHDA, SQIVND (reference sequence). CDR3 bases: TGTGCCAGTAGTCCATACAGCGGGAGCTCCTACAATGAGCAGTTCTTC. As protein: CASSPYSGSSYNEQFF.

This chain connects TRBV10-3 to TRBJ1-1; D unclear. Trimming removed 10 bases at V and 3 bases at J, with 6 bases between. CDR1 is ENHRY, CDR2 SYGVKD, per germline. The CDR3 contains 10 residues. In DNA form, the CDR3 reads TGTGCCACGCGGGACACTGAAGCTTTCTTT. Amino acid sequence: CATRDTEAFF.

V and J are TRBV7-9 and TRBJ2-1; 7 bases map to TRBD1. Trimming at V came to 9 bases and at J to 0 bases, leaving 5 bases not matched to a gene. The CDR3 contains 14 residues. CDR1 is SEHNR and CDR2 is FQNEAQ in the germline V gene (reference sequence). The CDR3 here is CASLDRSSYNEQFF. The CDR3 region has the DNA TGTGCCAGTCTGGACAGGAGCTCCTACAATGAGCAGTTCTTC.

This chain joins TRBV11-1 and TRBJ2-7; 10 bases are a match to TRBD2. Germline V gene data show CDR1 as SGHAT and CDR2 as FQDESV (reference sequence). The CDR3 sequence is 14 residues long. Unmatched junction bases numbered 1, after V lost 3 bases and J lost 2 bases. This CDR3 is CASSFSGGPYEQYF. For the CDR3, the DNA is TGTGCCAGCAGCTTTAGCGGGGGGCCCTACGAGCAGTACTTC.

The chain carries TRBV30 and TRBJ2-7, with 12 bases fitting TRBD1. CDR3 length: 14 amino acids. V shed 0 bases, J shed 6 bases, and the junction held 3 bases outside the gene matches. The germline V gene has CDR1 GTSNPN and CDR2 SVGIG (reference sequence). The CDR3 sequence: CAWSVRDRGREQYF. The CDR3 bases are TGTGCCTGGAGTGTCCGGGACAGGGGGCGCGAGCAGTACTTC.

The chain links TRBV27 to TRBJ2-1; 7 bases are a match to TRBD2. This CDR3 has 13 amino acids. Germline CDR1 and CDR2: MNHEY and SMNVEV (reference sequence). V shed 3 bases and J 6 bases; nucleotides not matched to a gene: 2. The CDR3 DNA reads TGTGCCAGCAGTTTCCCTAGCGGCAATGAGCAGTTCTTC. Translated: CASSFPSGNEQFF.

This clone was seen a few times. This chain uses TRBV27 with TRBJ1-6, with 7 nucleotides matching TRBD1. The V segment lost 5 bases and the J segment 8 bases; nucleotides outside the gene matches: 6. The CDR3 sequence is 14 residues long. Germline V lookup: CDR1 MNHEY, CDR2 SMNVEV (reference sequence). CDR3 nucleotides: TGTGCCAGCAGTCCGACAGGGTATTATTCACCCCTCCACTTT. It encodes CASSPTGYYSPLHF.